This T cell receptor beta chain was sequenced in a study of blood T cell repertoires in COVID-19. Background on the study: The origin of the acute and convalescent COVID-19 samples was the United States, Italy and Spain. The cDNA or gDNA used as material had been derived from T cells, B-cell-depleted T cells, or PBMCs.

TCRdb keeps only in-frame clones here, not all; method: immunoSEQ multiplex PCR. The table includes 300,000 to 400,000 clones, more than 85% detected once. Germline assignment: CDR1 WNHNN and CDR2 SYGVQD (reference sequence). This CDR3 region has 13 residues. The V gene lost 0 bases and the J gene lost 6 bases, with 9 bases spanning the gap. The sequence derives from a human donor in a cohort sampled during active COVID-19. The chain uses TRBV10-1 and TRBJ2-7, with D perhaps TRBD2 (6 bases). The sample was peripheral blood. The chain's CDR3 is CASSESGGFEQYF. As DNA, the CDR3 is TGCGCCAGCAGTGAGTCGGGGGGATTCGAGCAGTACTTC.